This T cell receptor (beta chain) was retrieved from a study of CD8 T cells in ankylosing spondylitis. Study-level results: The disease-linked clones had a CD8+ phenotype and low blood frequencies. Disease-linked clones reportedly concentrated significantly in matched ankylosing spondylitis synovial fluid. Ankylosing spondylitis blood appeared to carry a characteristic TCR beta motif of several highly homologous variants.

Libraries for TCR beta were made by quantitative 5'-RACE with molecular barcodes. One entry per CDR3 protein results from TCRdb running MiXCR on the 5' RACE reads. The profile shows fewer than 550,000 distinct CDR3 sequences, roughly 5.3% of them singletons. This clonotype was found many times. Its antigen is currently unknown. Trimming took off 0 bases at V and 3 bases at J, with 9 bases between the two ends. The CDR3 is made up of 14 amino acids. Germline CDR1 is SGHRS and CDR2 is YFSETQ. This chain connects TRBV5-1 to TRBJ1-2; D is uncertain. Material: blood, either unsorted or a sorted T cell fraction (not recorded which). The TCR originated in a male donor with ankylosing spondylitis. The CDR3 coding sequence is TGCGCCAGCAGCTTGGGCAGACAATACTATGGCTACACCTTC. Its protein product is CASSLGRQYYGYTF.